The 5 T cell receptor beta chains reported below all come from one sample, sequenced in a study of spatial heterogeneity in lung cancer. Time point meaning: sample taken at primary tumor resection. No cell sorting; template was whole RNA from tumor, lung tissue or PBMC. TCRdb fed the 5' RACE reads into MiXCR, producing one record per CDR3 protein. Here the sample spans about 12,000 distinct CDR3 sequences, about 6% being singletons. The material was normal lung tissue next to the tumor, obtained at surgery. The receptors were gathered from a male donor with early-stage non-small cell lung cancer.

This clonotype was observed at least ten times. The V call is TRBV10-3, the J call TRBJ1-4; D is undetermined. V was clipped by 2 bases and J by 12 bases, with 10 bases between them. Germline V gene lookup returns CDR1 ENHRY and CDR2 SYGVKD. This CDR3 is 12 amino acids long. The CDR3 protein is CAISEGQRELFF. In DNA form, the CDR3 reads TGTGCCATCAGTGAGGGCCAACGGGAACTGTTTTTT.

This clonotype was counted at least ten times. The CDR3 is CSVENVYNEQFF. The CDR3 bases are TGCAGCGTTGAAAACGTCTACAATGAGCAGTTCTTC. J is TRBJ2-1 and V is TRBV29-1; D is undetermined. The CDR3 runs to 12 residues. V lost 2 bases and J lost 3, with 5 bases in between. Germline CDR1 and CDR2: SQVTM and ANQGSEA.

This clonotype showed up many times. This sequence joins TRBV6-6 and TRBJ1-5, with D unresolved. Germline assignment: CDR1 MNHNY and CDR2 SVGAGI (reference sequence). V dropped 7 bases and J dropped 6 bases, with 10 bases sitting between them. The CDR3 has 12 residues. Written as DNA, the CDR3 is TGTGCCAGCACCCCATGGGGTCAGCCCCAGCATTTT. This codes for CASTPWGQPQHF.

At least ten counts were recorded for this clonotype. The rearrangement joins TRBV2 to TRBJ1-5, with TRBD1 matching 9 bases. The CDR3 extends over 14 amino acids. V gave up 4 bases and J gave up 4 bases; unmatched junction bases: 2. The germline CDR1 and CDR2 sequences are SNHLY and FYNNEI. This CDR3 reads CASSGGQGNQPQHF. The CDR3 bases are TGTGCCAGCAGTGGAGGACAGGGGAATCAGCCCCAGCATTTT.

This clonotype has only a few counts. The J gene is TRBJ2-7, the V gene TRBV28, with 7 bases fitting TRBD1. Trimming removed 6 bases from V and 7 bases from J; junction bases left unmatched: 9. The CDR3 is 13 amino acids. CDR1 is MDHEN and CDR2 is SYDVKM in the germline V gene. The CDR3 DNA reads as TGTGCCAGCAGAAGACAGGGTAGAAGGGAGCAGTACTTC. Protein sequence: CASRRQGRREQYF.